The 32 T cell receptor beta chains listed next were all sequenced from one sample in a study of blood T cell repertoires in COVID-19. Sequenced by immunoSEQ multiplex PCR; TCRdb stores in-frame clones only, minus some. The profile covers around 250,000 clones, with approximately 90% appearing a single time and less than 0.9% taken by the ten largest. Source material: PBMCs or T cells enriched from blood (not recorded which). These receptors all come from a man in his fifties or sixties who had been exposed to COVID-19.

The chain is built from TRBV7-8 and TRBJ1-6; 7 bases are shared with TRBD1. V lost 2 bases and J lost 4; bases outside the gene matches: 11. CDR3 length: 18 amino acids. Germline CDR1 reads SGHVS; CDR2 reads FQNEAQ. The CDR3 coding sequence is TGTGCCAGCAGCTTAAGGGACAGTCGGACCCTATATAATTCACCCCTCCACTTT. Its translation is CASSLRDSRTLYNSPLHF. Based on the CDR3 plus reference TRBV7-8 and TRBJ1-6, the full variable domain is GAGVSQSPRYKVAKRGQDVALRCDPISGHVSLFWYQQALGQGPEFLTYFQNEAQLDKSGLPSDRFFAERPEGSVSTLKIQRTQQEDSAVYLCASSLRDSRTLYNSPLHFGNGTRLTVT.

V and J are TRBV28 and TRBJ2-6; 8 bases map to TRBD2. V was pared by 3 bases and J by 6 bases, with 13 bases of the junction left unmatched. Germline CDR1 MDHEN, CDR2 SYDVKM. This CDR3 region has 18 residues. The CDR3 DNA reads TGTGCCAGCAGTTTCGGGGGGGCCCCTCCCAGTCTGGCCAACGTCCTGACTTTC. This encodes CASSFGGAPPSLANVLTF.

The CDR3, as DNA: TGTGCCAGCAGCCAAAGGGGTGGACAGCCCCAGCATTTT. This translates into CASSQRGGQPQHF. This chain uses TRBV3-1 (or the pseudogene TRBV3-2) with TRBJ1-5; D may be TRBD1 (5 bases). This CDR3 comprises 13 residues. CDR1 is LGHDT, CDR2 YNNKEL, per germline (reference sequence). V was clipped by 2 bases and J by 7 bases, with 9 bases between them.

The genes are TRBV18 and TRBJ1-1, with no clear D. The CDR3 has 14 residues. Looked up from germline, CDR1 is KGHSH and CDR2 is LQKENI. Trimming pared 2 bases from V and 3 bases from J, leaving 10 bases between. In DNA, the CDR3 is TGTGCCAGCTCACCAATTCTATCGGACACTGAAGCTTTCTTT. Amino acid sequence: CASSPILSDTEAFF.

This clone was recorded only once. The rearrangement uses TRBV21-1 and TRBJ2-2; the table's D call, TRBD2, has no DNA check behind it. TRBV21-1 is described as a pseudogene. The CDR3 totals 17 residues. The CDR3 region has the DNA TGTGCCAGCAGAAAAGGACTAGCGGGTCAACGTGGCGGGGAGCTGTTTTTT. It codes for CASRKGLAGQRGGELFF.

The chain couples TRBV5-1 to TRBJ1-1; the match to TRBD1 covers 9 bases. The V and J ends lost 2 bases and 2 bases, in that order; junction bases with no gene match: 7. The length of the CDR3 is 16 residues. Germline-derived CDR1 and CDR2 are SGHRS and YFSETQ. CDR3 residues: CASSLGWGQGNTEAFF. CDR3 DNA: TGCGCCAGCAGCTTAGGATGGGGACAGGGAAACACTGAAGCTTTCTTT.

The chain is built from TRBV18 and TRBJ2-2, with TRBD1 identical over 9 bases. CDR1 KGHSH and CDR2 LQKENI come from the germline V gene. V was pared by 1 base and J by 4 bases, with 4 bases of the junction left unmatched. The CDR3 covers 16 residues. The CDR3 loop reads CASSPRGTGSTGELFF. The DNA for the CDR3 is TGTGCCAGCTCACCACGCGGGACAGGGAGCACCGGGGAGCTGTTTTTT. Filled out from reference TRBV18 and TRBJ2-2, the complete variable domain reads NAGVMQNPRHLVRRRGQEARLRCSPMKGHSHVYWYRQLPEEGLKFMVYLQKENIIDESGMPKERFSAEFPKEGPSILRIQQVVRGDSAAYFCASSPRGTGSTGELFFGEGSRLTVL.

This clone was detected only once. The chain joins TRBV19 to TRBJ1-2, with 11 positions matching TRBD1. CDR3 size: 14 residues. The germline CDR1 and CDR2 sequences are LNHDA and SQIVND (reference sequence). Trimming removed 5 bases from V and 5 bases from J; junction bases left unmatched: 4. In DNA, the CDR3 is TGTGCCAGTAGTCCCGGGACAGGGGGATATGGCTACACCTTC. This encodes CASSPGTGGYGYTF.

The chain combines TRBV5-1 with TRBJ1-1; 7 bases map to TRBD1. This CDR3 contains 15 residues. Trimming cost V 0 bases and J 8 bases; bases outside gene matches: 10. Germline-derived CDR1 and CDR2 are SGHRS and YFSETQ. This CDR3 is CASSLVQRGLGEAFF. CDR3 sequence (DNA): TGCGCCAGCAGCTTGGTCCAGAGGGGGCTTGGCGAAGCTTTCTTT.

The V call is TRBV5-4, the J call TRBJ2-7; maybe TRBD2 (6 bases). The CDR3 has 13 amino acids. CDR1 is SGHNT, CDR2 YYREEE, per germline (reference sequence). Trimming stripped 4 bases from V and 0 bases from J, with 8 bases between. This CDR3 reads CASSPGVSYEQYF. As DNA, the CDR3 is TGTGCCAGCAGCCCGGGGGTCTCCTACGAGCAGTACTTC.

The chain has TRBV2 and TRBJ2-7; D possibly corresponds to TRBD1 (6 bases). CDR1 SNHLY and CDR2 FYNNEI come from the germline V gene. V lost 7 bases and J 0 bases, leaving 13 bases between the germline ends. The CDR3 totals 14 residues. This CDR3 reads CASKDRTRSYEQYF. The CDR3 bases are TGTGCCAGCAAAGACAGGACCCGCTCCTACGAGCAGTACTTC.

The J gene is TRBJ1-1, the V gene TRBV18; maybe TRBD1 (6 bases). The CDR3 has 15 residues. Germline V gene sequence: CDR1 KGHSH, CDR2 LQKENI. The germline V and J ends were trimmed by 2 bases and 7 bases, with 17 bases remaining between them. CDR3 nucleotides: TGTGCCAGCTCACCATCGACAGGTCGTGTCAGTGAAGCTTTCTTT. The encoded protein is CASSPSTGRVSEAFF. The variable domain in full, completed from reference TRBV18 and TRBJ1-1, reads NAGVMQNPRHLVRRRGQEARLRCSPMKGHSHVYWYRQLPEEGLKFMVYLQKENIIDESGMPKERFSAEFPKEGPSILRIQQVVRGDSAAYFCASSPSTGRVSEAFFGQGTRLTVV.

The chain uses TRBV14 and TRBJ2-7; 7 bases match TRBD2. Germline values: CDR1 SGHDN, CDR2 FVKESK. The CDR3 sequence is 19 residues long. Trimming took 0 bases from V and 0 from J; bases not matched to a gene: 14. The CDR3 spells CASSQDWGRDPPRSYEQYV. The CDR3 DNA reads as TGTGCCAGCAGCCAAGATTGGGGGAGGGACCCTCCACGCTCCTACGAGCAGTACGTC.

This sequence joins TRBV9 and TRBJ2-5; D perhaps matches TRBD1 (6 bases). The CDR3 has 15 residues. V lost 0 bases to trimming and J lost 5 bases, with 14 bases between them. Germline CDR1 is SGDLS and CDR2 is YYNGEE. The chain's CDR3 is CASSVALGAWETQYF. The DNA for the CDR3 is TGTGCCAGCAGCGTAGCGTTGGGGGCTTGGGAGACCCAGTACTTC. Full variable domain (remainder filled in from reference TRBV9 and TRBJ2-5): DSGVTQTPKHLITATGQRVTLRCSPRSGDLSVYWYQQSLDQGLQFLIQYYNGEERAKGNILERFSAQQFPDLHSELNLSSLELGDSALYFCASSVALGAWETQYFGPGTRLLVL.

The CDR3 protein is CASSLMGGWDQPQHF. The CDR3 DNA reads as TGCGCCAGCAGCTTGATGGGGGGTTGGGATCAGCCCCAGCATTTT. The chain couples TRBV5-1 to TRBJ1-5; maybe TRBD1 (5 bases). CDR3 length: 15 residues. The germline gives CDR1 SGHRS, CDR2 YFSETQ. V was trimmed by 1 base and J by 5 bases, leaving 13 bases between them.

This clone was seen a few times. The chain joins TRBV2 to TRBJ1-2, with 10 bases that match TRBD1. Germline V gives CDR1 SNHLY, CDR2 FYNNEI. After removal of 1 base from V and 5 bases from J, the junction contained 1 base not matched to a gene. This CDR3 contains 14 residues. The CDR3 sequence: CASSEGTGGYGYTF. The DNA of the CDR3 is TGTGCCAGCAGTGAAGGGACAGGGGGGTATGGCTACACCTTC.

The chain links TRBV19 to TRBJ1-2; unclear D gene. The CDR3 is 11 amino acids. The germline V gene encodes CDR1 LNHDA and CDR2 SQIVND (reference sequence). V was clipped by 6 bases and J by 4 bases, with 6 bases between them. The CDR3 loop reads CASRVAYGYTF. As DNA, the CDR3 is TGTGCCAGTAGGGTGGCCTATGGCTACACCTTC.

The chain uses TRBV2 and TRBJ1-4; TRBD1 agrees at 7 bases. The CDR3 is 14 residues long. Germline V gene data show CDR1 as SNHLY and CDR2 as FYNNEI. The ends lost 6 bases at V and 8 bases at J; junction bases unmatched: 9. CDR3 protein: CASRPTGAREKLFF. In DNA, the CDR3 is TGTGCCAGCAGACCTACAGGGGCGAGAGAAAAACTGTTTTTT.

V usage is TRBV6-5 and J usage is TRBJ1-4; the D is unclear. Germline values: CDR1 MNHEY, CDR2 SVGAGI. The V end lost 2 bases, the J end lost 2 bases, and 6 bases lay between the germline ends. CDR3 length: 14 residues. CDR3 DNA: TGTGCCAGCAGTTACGCGCCCACTAATGAAAAACTGTTTTTT. This gives the protein CASSYAPTNEKLFF.

The gene calls are TRBV28 and TRBJ1-5, with 7 bases lining up with TRBD1. CDR1 and CDR2 (germline): MDHEN, SYDVKM. J was trimmed by 2 bases and V by 4 bases; bases with no gene match: 8. This CDR3 contains 16 residues. The DNA of the CDR3 is TGTGCCAGCAGTTCCCCAACAGGGGCCGGCAATCAGCCCCAGCATTTT. Residues: CASSSPTGAGNQPQHF. Looking up the rest from reference TRBV28 and TRBJ1-5 gives the full variable domain: DVKVTQSSRYLVKRTGEKVFLECVQDMDHENMFWYRQDPGLGLRLIYFSYDVKMKEKGDIPEGYSVSREKKERFSLILESASTNQTSMYLCASSSPTGAGNQPQHFGDGTRLSIL.

This clone was seen once. CDR3 nucleotide sequence: TGTGCCTGGAGTTCCGTCGGGGGGGATCAGCCCCAGCATTTT. Translated: CAWSSVGGDQPQHF. The rearrangement links TRBV30 to TRBJ1-5; the D gene is possibly TRBD1 (5 bases). Germline lookup yields CDR1 GTSNPN and CDR2 SVGIG (reference sequence). The CDR3 runs 14 residues. V dropped 2 bases and J dropped 5 bases, with 13 bases sitting between them.

This clone was seen only once. The chain is built from TRBV7-8 and TRBJ2-3; TRBD1 is a possible D gene (6 bases). The CDR3 totals 17 residues. Germline values: CDR1 SGHVS, CDR2 FQNEAQ. Deletions cut 2 bases from V and 6 bases from J, with 21 bases between. The CDR3 loop reads CASSLLRYRAASDTQYF. For the CDR3, the DNA is TGTGCCAGCAGCTTACTGCGTTACAGGGCCGCCTCGGATACGCAGTATTTT. Supplemented by reference TRBV7-8 and TRBJ2-3, the full variable domain reads GAGVSQSPRYKVAKRGQDVALRCDPISGHVSLFWYQQALGQGPEFLTYFQNEAQLDKSGLPSDRFFAERPEGSVSTLKIQRTQQEDSAVYLCASSLLRYRAASDTQYFGPGTRLTVL.

The chain has TRBV6-5 and TRBJ1-2, with a weak D call TRBD1 (6 bases). V lost 7 bases, J lost 5 bases, and 17 bases lay in between. The CDR3 consists of 14 residues. The germline CDR1 and CDR2 sequences are MNHEY and SVGAGI. The CDR3 coding sequence is TGTGCCAGCACCATACAGGGAAGACATTATGGCTACACCTTC. The encoded protein is CASTIQGRHYGYTF.

The rearrangement uses TRBV2 and TRBJ2-1, with 14 bases fitting TRBD2. Germline assignment: CDR1 SNHLY and CDR2 FYNNEI. V gave up 7 bases and J gave up 4 bases; unmatched junction bases: 6. CDR3 length: 16 residues. The CDR3 DNA is TGTGCCAGCATGACTAGCGGGAGGGGCGGATACAATGAGCAGTTCTTC. Its protein product is CASMTSGRGGYNEQFF.

The chain couples TRBV10-3 to TRBJ1-4; TRBD1 matches at 9 bases. The trim removed 10 bases at V and 5 bases at J, leaving 8 bases unmatched. The CDR3 contains 14 residues. In germline, CDR1 is ENHRY, CDR2 SYGVKD. CDR3 bases: TGTGCCACCCGCGCCGGGACAGGGAATGAAAAACTGTTTTTT. It encodes CATRAGTGNEKLFF.

As concerns this clone: Other DNA variants within this sample encode the same CDR3. The rearrangement uses TRBV5-1 and TRBJ2-3; 8 nucleotides match TRBD1. Germline V lookup: CDR1 SGHRS, CDR2 YFSETQ. With V trimmed by 4 bases and J by 1 base, 5 bases remained unmatched. This CDR3 region has 15 residues. The CDR3 loop is CASSTGQGGTDTQYF. As DNA, the CDR3 is TGCGCCAGCAGCACTGGACAGGGAGGCACAGATACGCAGTATTTT.

This clone is a singleton in its sample. The rearrangement joins TRBV9 to TRBJ1-1; 11 nucleotides match TRBD1. V lost 0 bases and J lost 4; bases outside the gene matches: 2. This CDR3 contains 15 residues. CDR1 SGDLS and CDR2 YYNGEE come from the germline V gene. In DNA form, the CDR3 reads TGTGCCAGCAGCGTAGCGGGACAGGGGGGCACTGAAGCTTTCTTT. Residues: CASSVAGQGGTEAFF.

The rearrangement uses TRBV19 and TRBJ2-1; 7 bases match TRBD1. V dropped 10 bases and J dropped 4; count of bases not matched to a gene: 10. Germline CDR1 is LNHDA and CDR2 is SQIVND (reference sequence). The length of the CDR3 is 14 residues. Written as DNA, the CDR3 is TGTGCCACCAACTCGAGACAGGGATACAATGAGCAGTTCTTC. Its protein product is CATNSRQGYNEQFF.

The sample holds a few counts of this clone. The rearrangement links TRBV6-5 to TRBJ2-7; 10 nucleotides agree with TRBD1. CDR3 size: 15 residues. V dropped 2 bases and J dropped 4; count of bases not matched to a gene: 5. Germline V gene lookup returns CDR1 MNHEY and CDR2 SVGAGI. CDR3 sequence (DNA): TGTGCCAGCAGTTACCAGGGACAGGGGATATACGAGCAGTACTTC. The encoded protein is CASSYQGQGIYEQYF.

This clone was recorded a few times. The chain has TRBV28 and TRBJ1-5; possible D gene TRBD1, 5 bases. Germline loops: CDR1 MDHEN, CDR2 SYDVKM. This CDR3 has 14 residues. The CDR3 coding sequence is TGTGCAGCTGAACCAGGGTATAGCAATCAGCCCCAGCATTTT. It specifies CAAEPGYSNQPQHF.

The genes are TRBV6-5 and TRBJ1-5, with 7 bases lining up with TRBD1. The CDR3 extends over 15 amino acids. Trimming cost V 6 bases and J 3 bases; bases outside gene matches: 8. Germline CDR1 reads MNHEY; CDR2 reads SVGAGI. CDR3 DNA sequence: TGTGCCAGCAGCCCAACAGGGGAACCCAATCAGCCCCAGCATTTT. The encoded protein is CASSPTGEPNQPQHF.

The chain combines TRBV5-4 with TRBJ2-5; the D gene is possibly TRBD1 (6 bases). The CDR3 is 13 residues long. Germline loops: CDR1 SGHNT, CDR2 YYREEE (reference sequence). The V end lost 4 bases, the J end lost 4 bases, and 11 bases lay between the germline ends. This CDR3 is CASSRDTLETQYF. In DNA form, the CDR3 reads TGTGCCAGCAGCCGGGACACCCTAGAGACCCAGTACTTC.